This T cell receptor beta chain was sequenced in a study of T-cell memory formation after mild COVID-19. Notes on the study in general: The study found contracting CD4+ clones mainly in CM and EM and contracting CD8+ clones in EMRA. The appearance of some responding clones in pre-infection memory suggested that cross-reactive memory joined.

V lost 5 bases to trimming and J lost 2 bases, with 13 bases between them. CDR1 is SGHNT and CDR2 is YENEEA in the germline V gene. The CDR3 sequence is 14 residues long. Via MiXCR, TCRdb re-called the 5' RACE reads, giving one row per CDR3 protein. In the table there are over 350,000 distinct CDR3 sequences, 24% of which are singletons. Note on this clonotype: Antigen specificity is unknown.

The sequencing input was PBMCs or a T cell subset sorted from them (not recorded which). This sequence was found in an adult woman who had mild COVID-19 (a few samples of this study predate the infection). Cell type and time point are not known. The chain combines TRBV11-3 with TRBJ2-7; tentatively, D is TRBD1 (5 bases). Here the CDR3 reads CASSQRGTTYEQYF. The DNA of the CDR3 is TGTGCCAGCAGCCAAAGGGGCACCACCTACGAGCAGTACTTC.